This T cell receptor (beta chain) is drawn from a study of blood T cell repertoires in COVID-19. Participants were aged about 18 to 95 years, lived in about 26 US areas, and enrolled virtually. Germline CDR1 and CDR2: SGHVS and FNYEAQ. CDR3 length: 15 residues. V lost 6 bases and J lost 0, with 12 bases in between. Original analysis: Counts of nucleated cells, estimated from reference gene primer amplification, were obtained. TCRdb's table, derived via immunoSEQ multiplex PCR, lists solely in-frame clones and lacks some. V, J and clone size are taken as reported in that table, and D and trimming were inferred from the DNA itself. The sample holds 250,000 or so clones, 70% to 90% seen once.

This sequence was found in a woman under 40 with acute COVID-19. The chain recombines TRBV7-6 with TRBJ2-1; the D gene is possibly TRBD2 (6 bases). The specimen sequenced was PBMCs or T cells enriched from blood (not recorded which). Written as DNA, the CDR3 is TGTGCCAGCAGGAGCGGGCTAAGCTCCTACAATGAGCAGTTCTTC. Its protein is CASRSGLSSYNEQFF.